This entry concerns a single TCR beta chain. Antigen unknown. This sample was taken from a study of cytomegalovirus exposure and HLA in healthy donors. As for the study in general: Most genotyped donors, about 81% of around 370, had Caucasian-associated genetic ancestry.

Study-level points and caveats: In vitro assays verified that a few CMV-associated chains recognized CMV antigens specifically.

Amplification used 60 Vbeta primers and 13 Jbeta primers. Libraries were prepared by immunoSEQ multiplex PCR; TCRdb keeps only in-frame clonotypes and omits some of them. This table has approximately 200,000 clones, under 80% appearing once. Sequenced: PBMCs. The receptor's source is a man aged 30 to 45 in good health and CMV-seropositive.

The CDR3, as DNA: TGTGCCAGCAGCTCCAACAGGGAGACTGAAGCTTTCTTT. Protein sequence: CASSSNRETEAFF. The chain joins TRBV7-3 to TRBJ1-1; TRBD1 is a possible D gene (6 bases). CDR1 and CDR2 from the germline V gene are SGHTA and FQGTGA. CDR3 length equals 13 residues. Trimming left V 4 bases short and J 5 bases short, with 11 bases between. Filled out from reference TRBV7-3 and TRBJ1-1, the complete variable domain reads GAGVSQTPSNKVTEKGKYVELRCDPISGHTALYWYRQSLGQGPEFLIYFQGTGAADDSGLPNDRFFAVRPEGSVSTLKIQRTERGDSAVYLCASSSNRETEAFFGQGTRLTVV.